Listed here are 15 T cell receptor beta chains from one sample, sequenced in a study of neurological immune-mediated disorders. Each CDR3 protein gets one entry after TCRdb re-called the 5' RACE reads with MiXCR. Here the sample spans fewer than 75,000 distinct CDR3 sequences, 3% to 4% being singletons. Sequences were obtained from PBMCs. These receptors all stem from a man aged 40-50 years with multiple sclerosis.

Comment on this clonotype: A much larger clone lies a single base off, so this may be a read error. The chain has TRBV20-1 and TRBJ1-4, with D possibly matching TRBD1 (6 bases). Germline-derived CDR1 and CDR2 are DFQATT and SNEGSKA (reference sequence). The CDR3 loop spans 15 amino acids. The V gene lost 0 bases and the J gene lost 4 bases, with 12 bases spanning the gap. As DNA, the CDR3 is TGCAGTGCTAGAGAACAGGGAGGGGGTAATGAAAAACTGTTTTTT. Protein sequence: CSAREQGGGNEKLFF.

This clonotype came up many times. The V and J genes are TRBV20-1 and TRBJ2-3, with TRBD1 as a possible D gene (5 bases). The CDR3 spans 12 residues. The ends were cut back, 4 bases at V and 6 bases at J, with 11 bases in the middle. Germline CDR1 and CDR2: DFQATT and SNEGSKA (reference sequence). The CDR3 DNA reads TGCAGTGCTAAGGGGCCGGCGGATACGCAGTATTTT. This gives the protein CSAKGPADTQYF.

This clonotype was found many times. The J gene is TRBJ1-2, the V gene TRBV9; D gene ambiguous. Per germline, CDR1 SGDLS and CDR2 YYNGEE. CDR3 length: 14 amino acids. Deletions cut 0 bases from V and 4 bases from J, with 10 bases between. The CDR3 nucleotides are TGTGCCAGCAGCGTAGATCTGGAACCCTATGGCTACACCTTC. It specifies CASSVDLEPYGYTF. The full variable domain, its missing parts supplied by reference TRBV9 and TRBJ1-2, is DSGVTQTPKHLITATGQRVTLRCSPRSGDLSVYWYQQSLDQGLQFLIQYYNGEERAKGNILERFSAQQFPDLHSELNLSSLELGDSALYFCASSVDLEPYGYTFGSGTRLTVV.

This clonotype has at least ten counts. The J gene is TRBJ2-2, the V gene TRBV12-3 or TRBV12-4; D is unclear. V gave up 0 bases and J gave up 3 bases, with 2 bases separating them. CDR3 length equals 13 residues. The CDR3 nucleotides read TGTGCCAGCAGTTTAGCCGACACCGGGGAGCTGTTTTTT. It encodes CASSLADTGELFF.

This clonotype was seen many times. The CDR3 spells CASSYLQGSTEAFF. Here the CDR3 DNA reads TGTGCCAGCAGTTACCTACAGGGATCCACTGAAGCTTTCTTT. The chain carries TRBV6-5 and TRBJ1-1; tentative D call: TRBD1 (6 bases). Trimming took off 2 bases at V and 4 bases at J, with 11 bases between the two ends. CDR1 MNHEY and CDR2 SVGAGI come from the germline V gene. This CDR3 has 14 residues.

This clonotype was counted at least ten times. The chain uses TRBV20-1 and TRBJ1-2, with a tentative D call TRBD1 (6 bases). The CDR3 runs 14 residues. CDR1 and CDR2 from the germline V gene are DFQATT and SNEGSKA (reference sequence). V was shortened by 0 bases and J by 4 bases, with 12 bases between the two germline ends. In DNA, the CDR3 is TGCAGTGCTAGAGATCGGGGGGCTGGCTATGGCTACACCTTC. Amino acid sequence: CSARDRGAGYGYTF.

This clonotype was seen a handful of times. The genes are TRBV7-9 and TRBJ2-1; TRBD2 matches 8 bases. Germline CDR1 is SEHNR and CDR2 is FQNEAQ (reference sequence). The trim removed 8 bases at V and 3 bases at J, leaving 15 bases unmatched. The CDR3 runs 17 residues. The CDR3 protein is CASGGFLAGSDYNEQFF. DNA for the CDR3: TGTGCCAGCGGGGGCTTTCTAGCGGGCTCTGACTACAATGAGCAGTTCTTC.

This clonotype has ten or more counts. This sequence joins TRBV6-6 and TRBJ1-6; TRBD1 matches 8 bases. V lost 6 bases to trimming and J lost 6 bases; unmatched junction nucleotides: 4. This CDR3 contains 14 residues. From germline, CDR1 is MNHNY and CDR2 SVGAGI (reference sequence). In DNA, the CDR3 is TGTGCCAGCAGCCCCGACAGGGGTAATTCACCCCTCCACTTT. Protein product: CASSPDRGNSPLHF.

This clonotype was seen ten or more times. V gene TRBV5-6 combines with J gene TRBJ2-5, with TRBD2 matching 8 bases. This CDR3 comprises 16 residues. Germline V gives CDR1 SGHDT, CDR2 YYEEEE. The ends lost 4 bases at V and 5 bases at J; junction bases unmatched: 13. The CDR3 bases are TGTGCCAGCAGCCCTCGACCAGCGGGAGTAAGCGAGACCCAGTACTTC. This gives the protein CASSPRPAGVSETQYF.

The chain has TRBV3-1 and TRBJ2-5, with TRBD2 matching 12 bases. Germline trimming cut 0 bases from V and 10 bases from J; bases unmatched to any gene: 6. This CDR3 has 15 residues. Germline loops: CDR1 LGHDT, CDR2 YNNKEL (reference sequence). CDR3 region: CASSQDRLAGAYQYF. The CDR3 DNA reads as TGTGCCAGCAGCCAAGATAGACTAGCGGGAGCATACCAGTACTTC.

This clonotype has at least ten counts. The rearrangement links TRBV12-3 or TRBV12-4 to TRBJ2-3; 8 bases align to TRBD2. V shed 6 bases, J shed 5 bases, and the junction held 10 bases outside the gene matches. The length of the CDR3 is 15 residues. The CDR3 DNA reads as TGTGCCAGCAGCTCCGTCGGGAGGGAGCGAGATACGCAGTATTTT. It specifies CASSSVGRERDTQYF.

This clonotype was counted many times. This chain links TRBV20-1 with TRBJ2-2, with D unclear. CDR3 length: 12 residues. The V end was cut by 6 bases, the J end by 7 bases, with 12 bases between. Per germline, CDR1 DFQATT and CDR2 SNEGSKA (reference sequence). CDR3 DNA sequence: TGCAGTGCACTGAAGGGCGGCGGGGAGCTGTTTTTT. As protein: CSALKGGGELFF.

This sequence joins TRBV12-3 or TRBV12-4 and TRBJ2-6; the D gene is possibly TRBD1 (5 bases). V was pared by 6 bases and J by 0 bases, with 15 bases between. The length of the CDR3 is 17 residues. CDR3 DNA sequence: TGTGCCAGCAGGCTTTTCCCAGGGTTCTCTGGGGCCAACGTCCTGACTTTC. As protein: CASRLFPGFSGANVLTF.

There are many counts of this clonotype. The V gene is TRBV12-3 or TRBV12-4, the J gene TRBJ2-2; TRBD2 aligns across 8 bases. The J segment lost 0 bases and the V segment lost 4 bases, leaving 7 bases of the junction unmatched. The CDR3 runs to 17 residues. DNA of the CDR3: TGTGCCAGCAGTTCTCAGCCGGGACTAGCGAACACCGGGGAGCTGTTTTTT. As protein: CASSSQPGLANTGELFF.

This clonotype was found many times. This sequence joins TRBV10-3 and TRBJ2-3; 8 bases align to TRBD2. Trimming took 0 bases from V and 10 from J; bases not matched to a gene: 12. This CDR3 is 16 amino acids long. Germline lookup yields CDR1 ENHRY and CDR2 SYGVKD. CDR3 in amino acids: CAISESKGGSGSPQYF. DNA of the CDR3: TGTGCCATCAGTGAGTCGAAGGGGGGAAGCGGGAGCCCGCAGTATTTT.